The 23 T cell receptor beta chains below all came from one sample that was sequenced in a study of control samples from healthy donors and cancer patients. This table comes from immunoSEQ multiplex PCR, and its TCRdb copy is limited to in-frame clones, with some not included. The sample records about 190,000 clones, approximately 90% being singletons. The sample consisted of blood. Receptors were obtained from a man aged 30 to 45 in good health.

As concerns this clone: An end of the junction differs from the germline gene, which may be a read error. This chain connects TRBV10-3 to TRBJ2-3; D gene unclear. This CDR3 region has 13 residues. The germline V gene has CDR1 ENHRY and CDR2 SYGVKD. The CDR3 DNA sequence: TGTGCCATAAGTGGGAAAACCACAGATACGCAGTATTTT. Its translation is CAISGKTTDTQYF.

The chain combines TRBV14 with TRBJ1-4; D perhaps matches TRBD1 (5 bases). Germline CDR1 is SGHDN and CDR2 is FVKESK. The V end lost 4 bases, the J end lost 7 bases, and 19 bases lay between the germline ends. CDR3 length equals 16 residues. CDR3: CASSPLQGGPSEKLFF. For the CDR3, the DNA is TGTGCCAGCAGCCCCCTCCAGGGTGGCCCGAGTGAAAAACTGTTTTTT. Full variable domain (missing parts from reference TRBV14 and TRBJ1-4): EAGVTQFPSHSVIEKGQTVTLRCDPISGHDNLYWYRRVMGKEIKFLLHFVKESKQDESGMPNNRFLAERTGGTYSTLKVQPAELEDSGVYFCASSPLQGGPSEKLFFGSGTQLSVL.

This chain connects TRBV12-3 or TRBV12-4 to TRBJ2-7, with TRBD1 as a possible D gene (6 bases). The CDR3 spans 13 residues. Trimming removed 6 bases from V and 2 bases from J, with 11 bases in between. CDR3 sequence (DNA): TGTGCCAGCAGGCCAGGACAGCCCTACGAGCAGTACTTC. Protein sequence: CASRPGQPYEQYF.

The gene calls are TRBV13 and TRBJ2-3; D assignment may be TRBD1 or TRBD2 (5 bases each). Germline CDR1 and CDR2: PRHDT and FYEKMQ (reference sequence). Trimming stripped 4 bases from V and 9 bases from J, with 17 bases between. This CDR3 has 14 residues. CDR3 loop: CASSSGTTRGTQYF. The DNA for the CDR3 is TGTGCCAGCAGCTCCGGGACGACCCGCGGCACGCAGTATTTT. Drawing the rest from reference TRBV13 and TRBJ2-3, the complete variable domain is AAGVIQSPRHLIKEKRETATLKCYPIPRHDTVYWYQQGPGQDPQFLISFYEKMQSDKGSIPDRFSAQQFSDYHSELNMSSLELGDSALYFCASSSGTTRGTQYFGPGTRLTVL.

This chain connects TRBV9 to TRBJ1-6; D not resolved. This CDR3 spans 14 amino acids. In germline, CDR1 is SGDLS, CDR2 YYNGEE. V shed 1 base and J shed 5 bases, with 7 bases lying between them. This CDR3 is CASSVYVDNSPLHF. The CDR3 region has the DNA TGTGCCAGCAGCGTATATGTAGATAATTCACCCCTCCACTTT.

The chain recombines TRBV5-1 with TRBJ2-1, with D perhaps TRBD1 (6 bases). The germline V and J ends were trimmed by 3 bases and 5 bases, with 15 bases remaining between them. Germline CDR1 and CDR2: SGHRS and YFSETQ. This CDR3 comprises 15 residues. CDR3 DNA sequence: TGCGCCAGCAGCTGGGAAGGACAGCAAGACAATGAGCAGTTCTTC. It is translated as CASSWEGQQDNEQFF.

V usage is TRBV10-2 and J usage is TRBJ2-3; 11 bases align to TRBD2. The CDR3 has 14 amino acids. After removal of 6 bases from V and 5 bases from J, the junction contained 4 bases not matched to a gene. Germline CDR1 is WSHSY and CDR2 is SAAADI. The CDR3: CASRQTSGEDTQYF. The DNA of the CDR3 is TGCGCCAGCAGGCAGACTAGCGGGGAAGATACGCAGTATTTT.

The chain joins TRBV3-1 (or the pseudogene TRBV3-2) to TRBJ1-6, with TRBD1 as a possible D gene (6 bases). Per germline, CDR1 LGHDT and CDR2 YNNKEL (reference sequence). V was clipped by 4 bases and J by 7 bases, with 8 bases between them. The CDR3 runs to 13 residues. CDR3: CASSRGANSPLHF. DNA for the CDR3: TGTGCCAGCAGCCGGGGGGCGAATTCACCCCTCCACTTT.

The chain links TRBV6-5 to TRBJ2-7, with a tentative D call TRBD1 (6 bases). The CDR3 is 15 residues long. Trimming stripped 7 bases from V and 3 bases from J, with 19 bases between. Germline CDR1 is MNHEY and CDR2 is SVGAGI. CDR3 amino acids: CASTSGAGVYYEQYF. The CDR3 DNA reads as TGTGCCAGCACCTCAGGGGCAGGGGTTTACTACGAGCAGTACTTC.

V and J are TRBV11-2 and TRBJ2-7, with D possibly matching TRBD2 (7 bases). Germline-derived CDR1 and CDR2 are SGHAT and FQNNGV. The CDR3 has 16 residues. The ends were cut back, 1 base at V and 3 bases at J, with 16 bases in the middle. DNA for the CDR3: TGTGCCAGCAGCTTAGGCTTTGGGGGGGGCTACTACGAGCAGTACTTC. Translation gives CASSLGFGGGYYEQYF.

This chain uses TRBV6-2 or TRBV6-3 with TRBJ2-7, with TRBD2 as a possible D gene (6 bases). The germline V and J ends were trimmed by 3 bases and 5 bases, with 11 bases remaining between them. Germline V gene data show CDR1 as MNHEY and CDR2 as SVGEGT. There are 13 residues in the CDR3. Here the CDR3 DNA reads TGTGCCAGCAGTTATTCGGGGGTGGACGAGCAGTACTTC. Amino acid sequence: CASSYSGVDEQYF.

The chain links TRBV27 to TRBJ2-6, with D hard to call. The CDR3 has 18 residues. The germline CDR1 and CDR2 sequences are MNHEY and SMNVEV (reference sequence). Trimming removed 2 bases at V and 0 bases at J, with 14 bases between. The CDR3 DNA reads TGTGCCAGCAGTTTACATTTCGTTACCATCTCTGGGGCCAACGTCCTGACTTTC. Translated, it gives CASSLHFVTISGANVLTF.

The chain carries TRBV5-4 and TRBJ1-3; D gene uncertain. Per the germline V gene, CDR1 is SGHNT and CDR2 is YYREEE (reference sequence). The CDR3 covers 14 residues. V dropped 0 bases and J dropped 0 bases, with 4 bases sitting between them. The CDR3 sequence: CASSLGDSGNTIYF. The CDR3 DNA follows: TGTGCCAGCAGCTTGGGGGACTCTGGAAACACCATATATTTT.

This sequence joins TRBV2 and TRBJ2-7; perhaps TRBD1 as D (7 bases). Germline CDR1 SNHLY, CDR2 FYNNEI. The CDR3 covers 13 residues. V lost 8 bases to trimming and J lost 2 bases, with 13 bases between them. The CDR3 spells CASCGTATYEQYF. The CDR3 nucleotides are TGTGCCAGCTGCGGGACAGCCACCTACGAGCAGTACTTC.

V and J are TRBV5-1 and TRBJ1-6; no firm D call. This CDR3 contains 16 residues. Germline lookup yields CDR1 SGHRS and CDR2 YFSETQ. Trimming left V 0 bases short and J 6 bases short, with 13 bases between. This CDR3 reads CASSLVGAVTNSPLHF. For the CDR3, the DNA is TGCGCCAGCAGCTTGGTAGGAGCGGTTACTAATTCACCCCTCCACTTT.

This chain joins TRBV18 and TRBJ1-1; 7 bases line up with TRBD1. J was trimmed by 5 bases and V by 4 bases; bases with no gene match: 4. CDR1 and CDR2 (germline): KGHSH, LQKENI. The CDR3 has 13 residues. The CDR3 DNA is TGTGCCAGCTCACAGGGGGCAGTTACTGAAGCTTTCTTT. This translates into CASSQGAVTEAFF.

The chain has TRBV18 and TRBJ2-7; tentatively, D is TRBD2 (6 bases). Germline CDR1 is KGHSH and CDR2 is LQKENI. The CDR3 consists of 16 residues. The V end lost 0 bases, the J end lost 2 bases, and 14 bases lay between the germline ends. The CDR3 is CASSPPPGRGTYEQYF. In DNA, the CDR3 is TGTGCCAGCTCACCACCTCCCGGGCGGGGAACCTACGAGCAGTACTTC.

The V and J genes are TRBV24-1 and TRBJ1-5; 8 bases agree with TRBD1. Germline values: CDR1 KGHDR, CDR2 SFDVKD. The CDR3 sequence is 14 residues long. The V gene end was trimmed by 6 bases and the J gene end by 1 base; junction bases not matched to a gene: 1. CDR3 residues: CATSSGGSNQPQHF. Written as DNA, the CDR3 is TGTGCCACCAGTTCAGGGGGCAGCAATCAGCCCCAGCATTTT.

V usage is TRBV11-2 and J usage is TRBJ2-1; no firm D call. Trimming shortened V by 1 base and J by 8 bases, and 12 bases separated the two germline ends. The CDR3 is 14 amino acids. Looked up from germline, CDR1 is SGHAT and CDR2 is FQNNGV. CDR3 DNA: TGTGCCAGCAGCTTAGTGAGCAGATTCTATGAGCAGTTCTTC. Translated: CASSLVSRFYEQFF. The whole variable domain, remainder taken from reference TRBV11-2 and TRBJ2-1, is EAGVAQSPRYKIIEKRQSVAFWCNPISGHATLYWYQQILGQGPKLLIQFQNNGVVDDSQLPKDRFSAERLKGVDSTLKIQPAKLEDSAVYLCASSLVSRFYEQFFGPGTRLTVL.

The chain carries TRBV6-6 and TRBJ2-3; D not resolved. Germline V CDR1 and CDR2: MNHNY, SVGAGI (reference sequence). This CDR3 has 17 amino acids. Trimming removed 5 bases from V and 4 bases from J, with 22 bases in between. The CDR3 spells CASSLGRPTSFSDTQYF. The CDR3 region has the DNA TGTGCCAGCAGTCTTGGTAGACCCACCAGCTTTTCAGATACGCAGTATTTT.

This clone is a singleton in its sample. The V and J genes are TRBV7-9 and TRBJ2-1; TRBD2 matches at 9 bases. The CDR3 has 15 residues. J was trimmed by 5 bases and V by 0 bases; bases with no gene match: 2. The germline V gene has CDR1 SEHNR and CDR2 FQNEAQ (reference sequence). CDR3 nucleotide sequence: TGTGCCAGCAGCTTAGCCCAGCGGGGGGACAATGAGCAGTTCTTC. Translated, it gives CASSLAQRGDNEQFF.

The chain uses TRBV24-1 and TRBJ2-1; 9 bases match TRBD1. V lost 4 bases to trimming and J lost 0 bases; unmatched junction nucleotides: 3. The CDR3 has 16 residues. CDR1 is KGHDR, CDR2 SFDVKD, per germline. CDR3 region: CATSDLTGGSYNEQFF. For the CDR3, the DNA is TGTGCCACCAGTGACCTGACAGGGGGCTCCTACAATGAGCAGTTCTTC.

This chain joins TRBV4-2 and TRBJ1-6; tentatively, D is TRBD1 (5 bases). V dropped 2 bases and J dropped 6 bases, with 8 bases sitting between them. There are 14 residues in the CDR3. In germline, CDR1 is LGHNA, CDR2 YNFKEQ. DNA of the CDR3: TGTGCCAGCAGCCAATCAGGGTCTAATTCACCCCTCCACTTT. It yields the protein CASSQSGSNSPLHF.